A selection of T cell receptor beta chains follows, all from one sample in a study of blood T cell repertoires in COVID-19. Sequencing used immunoSEQ multiplex PCR; TCRdb keeps in-frame clones, though not all of them. The sample holds around 400,000 clones, approximately 87% seen once. The sample taken for sequencing was peripheral blood. All receptors come from a young woman with COVID-19, enrolled during active disease. The CDR3 runs from the conserved cysteine through the conserved F or W. The D gene is left open where the match is weak. For some rows the clone size is stated as once, few or many, or as a class when expanded; others skip it.

J: TRBJ2-1; size: NA; V: TRBV10-1; D: TRBD2; DNA: TGCGCCAGCAGTTCACTAGCGAAGACTGAGCAGTTCTTC; CDR3: CASSSLAKTEQFF
J: TRBJ2-7; size: NA; V: TRBV4-1; D: TRBD2; DNA: TGCGCCAGCAGCGCCCCTAGCGGGAGAATTCTTGGGGAGCAGTACTTC; CDR3: CASSAPSGRILGEQYF
J: TRBJ2-7; size: NA; V: TRBV5-1; D: TRBD2; DNA: TGCGCCAGCAGCTTGGGGCCTAGCGGCCACTACGAGCAGTACTTC; CDR3: CASSLGPSGHYEQYF
J: TRBJ2-7; size: NA; V: TRBV6-5; D: TRBD1; DNA: TGTGCCAGCAGTCCCGGGGACAGGGGATACGAGCAGTACTTC; CDR3: CASSPGDRGYEQYF
J: TRBJ2-1; size: NA; V: TRBV24-1; D: NA; DNA: TGTGCCACCAGTGATACTACAGGGTCCCATGAGCAGTTCTTC; CDR3: CATSDTTGSHEQFF
J: TRBJ1-5; size: few; V: TRBV6-6; D: TRBD1; DNA: TGTGCCAGTACAGGGGGCAGGGGTAGCAATCAGCCCCAGCATTTT; CDR3: CASTGGRGSNQPQHF
J: TRBJ2-7; size: NA; V: TRBV29-1; D: TRBD2; DNA: TGCAGCGCATCGAGCGGGGGACTAAGCGAGCAGTACTTC; CDR3: CSASSGGLSEQYF
J: TRBJ2-1; size: NA; V: TRBV7-3; D: TRBD2; DNA: TGTGCCAGCAGCTTACACGGGACTAGCGGGAGGAATGAGCAGTTCTTC; CDR3: CASSLHGTSGRNEQFF
J: TRBJ2-7; size: NA; V: TRBV5-1; D: TRBD1; DNA: TGCGCCAGCAGCCGGACAGGGGGAAGCTACGAGCAGTACTTC; CDR3: CASSRTGGSYEQYF
J: TRBJ2-7; size: few; V: TRBV11-2; D: TRBD2; DNA: TGTGCCAGCAGCTTAGATCGGGTCGGGAGGACCCACGAGCAGTACTTC; CDR3: CASSLDRVGRTHEQYF
J: TRBJ2-1; size: NA; V: TRBV6-5; D: NA; DNA: TGTGCCAGCCACGACTTCGGAGGCAATGAGCAGTTCTTC; CDR3: CASHDFGGNEQFF
J: TRBJ2-7; size: NA; V: TRBV7-2; D: TRBD2; DNA: TGTGCCAGCAGCTTAGCGAGCGGGAGCGGTTACGAGCAGTACTTC; CDR3: CASSLASGSGYEQYF
J: TRBJ2-3; size: NA; V: TRBV7-8; D: TRBD2; DNA: TGTGCCAGCAGCTTACACCTAGCGGGAGCCACAGATACGCAGTATTTT; CDR3: CASSLHLAGATDTQYF
J: TRBJ1-1; size: NA; V: TRBV18; D: NA; DNA: TGTGCCAGCTCACCACCGGGAGGAGCGAACACTGAAGCTTTCTTT; CDR3: CASSPPGGANTEAFF
J: TRBJ1-1; size: NA; V: TRBV2; D: TRBD1; DNA: TGTGCCAGCAACATACAAGGACAGGGAGACACTGAAGCTTTCTTT; CDR3: CASNIQGQGDTEAFF
J: TRBJ2-2; size: few; V: TRBV4-1; D: NA; DNA: TGCGCCAGCAGCCAAGAGACAGCGAACACCGGGGAGCTGTTTTTT; CDR3: CASSQETANTGELFF
J: TRBJ2-3; size: NA; V: TRBV3-1/TRBV3-2; D: TRBD2; DNA: TGTGCCAGCAATCTAGCGGGAGGGCCGGGGGCAGATACGCAGTATTTT; CDR3: CASNLAGGPGADTQYF
J: TRBJ2-3; size: NA; V: TRBV11-2; D: TRBD2; DNA: TGTGCCAGCAGACACCTAGCGGGAGCGGCAGATACGCAGTATTTT; CDR3: CASRHLAGAADTQYF
J: TRBJ2-2; size: NA; V: TRBV5-6; D: TRBD2; DNA: TGTGCCAGCAGCTTGGCCATAGCGGGATTCACCGGGGAGCTGTTTTTT; CDR3: CASSLAIAGFTGELFF
J: TRBJ2-2; size: NA; V: TRBV18; D: NA; DNA: TGTGCCAGCTCACCTGGGCCCGGCGCCGGGGAGCTGTTTTTT; CDR3: CASSPGPGAGELFF
J: TRBJ2-3; size: NA; V: TRBV7-9; D: NA; DNA: TGTGCCAGCAGCTTAGGTCTAGGGGCGAATACGCAGTATTTT; CDR3: CASSLGLGANTQYF
J: TRBJ1-5; size: once; V: TRBV4-1; D: TRBD1; DNA: TGCGCCAGCAGCCGACTTGACAGGGACCAGCCCCAGCATTTT; CDR3: CASSRLDRDQPQHF
J: TRBJ2-3; size: NA; V: TRBV27; D: TRBD2; DNA: TGTGCCAGCAGTCAGAGGACTAGCGGGAGGGAGGTAAAGAATACGCAGTATTTT; CDR3: CASSQRTSGREVKNTQYF
J: TRBJ2-2; size: few; V: TRBV6-5; D: TRBD1; DNA: TGTGCCAGCAGTTCCCCCGGACAGGGGAGATCCGGGGAGCTGTTTTTT; CDR3: CASSSPGQGRSGELFF
J: TRBJ1-1; size: NA; V: TRBV6-1; D: NA; DNA: TGTGCCAGCAGTGAAGTGGGGGGGAACACTGAAGCTTTCTTT; CDR3: CASSEVGGNTEAFF
J: TRBJ1-5; size: NA; V: TRBV7-2; D: TRBD1; DNA: TGTGCCAGCAGCGGCGGGACAGGGGGCTCTCAGCCCCAGCATTTT; CDR3: CASSGGTGGSQPQHF
J: TRBJ2-1; size: NA; V: TRBV27; D: NA; DNA: TGTGCCAGCGCACGAATCCAGTACAATGAGCAGTTCTTC; CDR3: CASARIQYNEQFF
J: TRBJ2-7; size: NA; V: TRBV18; D: TRBD2; DNA: TGTGCCAGCTCACCGGGCGGGGGCTACGAGCAGTACTTC; CDR3: CASSPGGGYEQYF
J: TRBJ2-7; size: NA; V: TRBV20-1; D: NA; DNA: TGCAGTGCTAGCCGCCTAGACGAGCAGTACTTC; CDR3: CSASRLDEQYF
J: TRBJ2-1; size: NA; V: TRBV6-2/TRBV6-3; D: NA; DNA: TGTGCCAGCAGCCCCATCGGGCGGGGCCTCGGAAATGAGCAGTTCTTC; CDR3: CASSPIGRGLGNEQFF
J: TRBJ1-5; size: once; V: TRBV4-1; D: NA; DNA: TGCGCCAGCAGCCAAGTTTTTCCAGGGCCTTATAGCAATCAGCCCCAGCATTTT; CDR3: CASSQVFPGPYSNQPQHF